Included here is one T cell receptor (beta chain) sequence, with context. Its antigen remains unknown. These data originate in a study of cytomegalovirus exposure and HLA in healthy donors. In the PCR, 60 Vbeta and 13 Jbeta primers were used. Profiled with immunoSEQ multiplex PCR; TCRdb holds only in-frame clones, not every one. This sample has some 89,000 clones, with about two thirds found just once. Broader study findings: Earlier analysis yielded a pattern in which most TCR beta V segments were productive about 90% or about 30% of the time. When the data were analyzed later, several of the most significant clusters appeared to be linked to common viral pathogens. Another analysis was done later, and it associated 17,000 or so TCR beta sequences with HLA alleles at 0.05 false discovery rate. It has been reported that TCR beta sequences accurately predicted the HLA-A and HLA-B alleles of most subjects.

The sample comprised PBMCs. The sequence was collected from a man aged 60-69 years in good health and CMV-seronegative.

The CDR3 sequence is CASSFRTLSYEQYF. The CDR3 bases are TGTGCCAGCAGCTTCCGGACTTTATCCTACGAGCAGTACTTC. This sequence joins TRBV13 and TRBJ2-7, with a possible D match to TRBD2 (5 bases). The length of the CDR3 is 14 residues. Trimming shortened V by 3 bases and J by 1 base, and 10 bases separated the two germline ends. Germline CDR1 reads PRHDT; CDR2 reads FYEKMQ (reference sequence). Complete variable domain (other parts from reference TRBV13 and TRBJ2-7): AAGVIQSPRHLIKEKRETATLKCYPIPRHDTVYWYQQGPGQDPQFLISFYEKMQSDKGSIPDRFSAQQFSDYHSELNMSSLELGDSALYFCASSFRTLSYEQYFGPGTRLTVT.